Below, 24 T cell receptor beta chains from the same sample are listed, as sequenced in a study of blood T cells in healthy people across ages (dated by TCRdb to the mid-2010s). The library was made by 5' RACE. The sequencer listed for this sample is Illumina HiSeq 2500. A second PCR of roughly 7 to 11 cycles was performed with a sample-barcoded 5' primer and a J-beta primer mix. TCRdb itself trimmed the public reads at Q25 with fastp, ran MiXCR and retained productive beta chains. Rows merge per CDR3 protein into single entries with the most common DNA and genes. The sample table lists about 720,000 distinct CDR3 sequences, 22% of them with a count of one. Roughly 22% of the sample goes to the ten largest clones. The sequenced sample was blood. The receptors come from a man between 65 and 85 years old in good health.

In this sample, this clonotype turned up a few times. The chain combines TRBV12-3 or TRBV12-4 with TRBJ1-1; 9 bases agree with TRBD1. The CDR3 is 14 residues long. V dropped 6 bases and J dropped 8; count of bases not matched to a gene: 10. The CDR3 region is CASSPLQGAGEAFF. The CDR3 nucleotides read TGTGCCAGCAGCCCCCTACAGGGGGCTGGAGAAGCTTTCTTT.

The chain has TRBV29-1 and TRBJ2-7, with D perhaps matching TRBD1 (5 bases). The germline V and J ends were trimmed by 0 bases and 9 bases, with 12 bases remaining between them. The germline V gene encodes CDR1 SQVTM and CDR2 ANQGSEA. This CDR3 comprises 12 residues. This CDR3 is CSVEEGLNGQYF. The CDR3 DNA reads TGCAGCGTTGAAGAGGGGCTCAACGGGCAGTACTTC.

This chain links TRBV7-6 with TRBJ1-1, with TRBD1 identical over 7 bases. The CDR3 extends over 13 amino acids. Trimming took 5 bases from V and 8 from J; bases not matched to a gene: 8. Per the germline V gene, CDR1 is SGHVS and CDR2 is FNYEAQ. CDR3 sequence (DNA): TGTGCCAGCAGCGCCTCGACAGGGATAGAAGCTTTCTTT. Its translation is CASSASTGIEAFF. The whole variable domain, filled in from reference TRBV7-6 and TRBJ1-1, reads GAGVSQSPRYKVTKRGQDVALRCDPISGHVSLYWYRQALGQGPEFLTYFNYEAQQDKSGLPNDRFSAERPEGSISTLTIQRTEQRDSAMYRCASSASTGIEAFFGQGTRLTVV.

V usage is TRBV11-2 and J usage is TRBJ1-1, with a weak D call TRBD1 (5 bases). Germline loops: CDR1 SGHAT, CDR2 FQNNGV. With 7 bases removed from V and 7 bases from J, the gap between germline ends came to 10 bases. The CDR3 sequence is 11 residues long. The CDR3 region is CASTHQGEAFF. Here the CDR3 DNA reads TGTGCCAGCACTCACCAGGGTGAAGCTTTCTTT.

The rearrangement joins TRBV10-3 to TRBJ2-5; 9 bases agree with TRBD1. Losses at the gene ends were 6 bases for V and 3 bases for J; bases not matched to a gene: 2. The CDR3 has 13 residues. Germline V CDR1 and CDR2: ENHRY, SYGVKD. In DNA, the CDR3 is TGTGCCATCAGCAGGGACAGGGAAGAGACCCAGTACTTC. Translation gives CAISRDREETQYF.

The chain couples TRBV20-1 to TRBJ2-1; D may be TRBD2 (5 bases). The DNA end favors TRBJ2-5, so the J call may be wrong. Germline lookup yields CDR1 DFQATT and CDR2 SNEGSKA (reference sequence). CDR3 size: 13 residues. This CDR3 reads CSAGALAGETQYF. In DNA, the CDR3 is TGCAGTGCAGGCGCTCTAGCCGGCGAGACCCAGTACTTC.

Only a few counts were recorded for this clonotype. The chain has TRBV3-1 and TRBJ2-1, with 10 bases lining up with TRBD2. The CDR3 has 16 amino acids. Germline V gene lookup returns CDR1 LGHDT and CDR2 YNNKEL (reference sequence). Trimming took 5 bases from V and 15 from J; bases not matched to a gene: 19. The CDR3 DNA sequence: TGTGCCAGCAGCTCCCGCAGACCTAGCGGGGGTTCCCGGGTGTTCTTC. Encoded protein: CASSSRRPSGGSRVFF.

The chain is built from TRBV20-1 and TRBJ2-3; D is ambiguous. CDR1 is DFQATT and CDR2 is SNEGSKA in the germline V gene (reference sequence). The CDR3 spans 13 residues. V lost 7 bases and J 2 bases, leaving 13 bases between the germline ends. The CDR3 region is CSVHRPFTDTQYF. In DNA, the CDR3 is TGCAGTGTGCACAGACCTTTCACAGATACGCAGTATTTT.

This clonotype occurred many times. The rearrangement uses TRBV7-7 and TRBJ2-2; D unresolved. Germline CDR1 is SSHAT and CDR2 is FNYEAQ (reference sequence). The CDR3 totals 12 residues. The V and J ends lost 4 bases and 6 bases respectively, with 6 bases between them. CDR3 coding DNA: TGTGCCAGCAGCTCCGCTTCCGGGGAGCTGTTTTTT. Its protein product is CASSSASGELFF.

CDR3 sequence reads: CASSLAPGPGGELFF. The DNA for the CDR3 is TGCGCCAGCAGCTTAGCCCCAGGGCCCGGCGGGGAGCTGTTTTTT. The chain combines TRBV5-1 with TRBJ2-2, with D perhaps TRBD1 (5 bases). CDR3 length: 15 amino acids. The germline V gene has CDR1 SGHRS and CDR2 YFSETQ. Trimming cost V 2 bases and J 7 bases, with 15 bases left between them.

This chain connects TRBV20-1 to TRBJ2-3; 11 positions agree with TRBD1. Trimming at V came to 0 bases and at J to 6 bases, leaving 8 bases not matched to a gene. Germline-derived CDR1 and CDR2 are DFQATT and SNEGSKA (reference sequence). The CDR3 consists of 16 residues. The CDR3 DNA follows: TGCAGTGCTAGAGATCCGGGACAGGGGGATCGGGATACGCAGTATTTT. It is translated as CSARDPGQGDRDTQYF.

This clonotype was counted only a few times. Written as DNA, the CDR3 is TGTGCCAGCAGTTTAGGCAGGCCGGGGGGCAATCAGCCCCAGCATTTT. Protein: CASSLGRPGGNQPQHF. The V call is TRBV12-3 or TRBV12-4, the J call TRBJ1-5; weak D call: TRBD1 (5 bases). This CDR3 comprises 16 residues. With 1 base removed from V and 2 bases from J, the gap between germline ends came to 12 bases.

The V call is TRBV20-1, the J call TRBJ1-6; tentative D call: TRBD1 (5 bases). The CDR3 spans 16 residues. Germline V lookup: CDR1 DFQATT, CDR2 SNEGSKA (reference sequence). The V end was cut by 5 bases, the J end by 9 bases, with 23 bases between. CDR3 in DNA: TGCAGTGCTGCCCCCGTTTACCCCGTGGGGGTTTCACCCCTCCACTTT. It encodes CSAAPVYPVGVSPLHF.

This clonotype was recorded a few times. The rearrangement links TRBV11-2 to TRBJ1-4; D not resolved. Trimming removed 3 bases from V and 8 bases from J, with 22 bases in between. Germline V gene sequence: CDR1 SGHAT, CDR2 FQNNGV. This CDR3 has 17 residues. In DNA, the CDR3 is TGTGCCAGCAGCTTCTCGTTGGGAAAAACCCGGCAGGAAAAACTGTTTTTT. Protein product: CASSFSLGKTRQEKLFF. Looking up the rest from reference TRBV11-2 and TRBJ1-4 gives the full variable domain: EAGVAQSPRYKIIEKRQSVAFWCNPISGHATLYWYQQILGQGPKLLIQFQNNGVVDDSQLPKDRFSAERLKGVDSTLKIQPAKLEDSAVYLCASSFSLGKTRQEKLFFGSGTQLSVL.

The chain links TRBV20-1 to TRBJ1-1; no clear D. The CDR3 contains 13 residues. Trimming cost V 6 bases and J 1 base, with 12 bases left between them. Germline V gene sequence: CDR1 DFQATT, CDR2 SNEGSKA (reference sequence). Here the CDR3 DNA reads TGCAGTGCCAAAAATACGGGGAACACTGAAGCTTTCTTT. This codes for CSAKNTGNTEAFF.

This chain uses TRBV6-5 with TRBJ1-5, with D unclear. V lost 0 bases and J 7 bases, leaving 7 bases between the germline ends. Germline-derived CDR1 and CDR2 are MNHEY and SVGAGI. The CDR3 spans 13 residues. The CDR3 sequence is CASSYSKEQPQHF. The CDR3 DNA reads TGTGCCAGCAGTTACTCGAAGGAACAGCCCCAGCATTTT.

This clonotype was seen a handful of times. V and J are TRBV10-2 and TRBJ1-1, with 8 bases that match TRBD1. There are 13 residues in the CDR3. Germline-derived CDR1 and CDR2 are WSHSY and SAAADI. The trim removed 7 bases at V and 1 base at J, leaving 2 bases unmatched. Written as DNA, the CDR3 is TGCGCCAGCAAGGGACAGGCGAACACTGAAGCTTTCTTT. Protein product: CASKGQANTEAFF.

The chain links TRBV20-1 to TRBJ1-4; no definite D call. CDR1 is DFQATT, CDR2 SNEGSKA, per germline (reference sequence). This CDR3 is 15 amino acids long. Trimming stripped 0 bases from V and 6 bases from J, with 14 bases between. The CDR3 DNA is TGCAGTGCTAGAGATCTTTGGACTAGGGATGAAAAACTGTTTTTT. The encoded protein is CSARDLWTRDEKLFF.

V gene TRBV29-1 combines with J gene TRBJ2-5, with D possibly TRBD2 on 6 matching bases. The germline V and J ends were trimmed by 3 bases and 2 bases, with 10 bases remaining between them. Germline-derived CDR1 and CDR2 are SQVTM and ANQGSEA. CDR3 length: 13 residues. The CDR3 DNA reads TGCAGCGTTGAGGTAGCGGCACAAGAGACCCAGTACTTC. Translating gives CSVEVAAQETQYF.

This clonotype was observed a single time. J is TRBJ2-1 and V is TRBV20-1; 11 nucleotides match TRBD2. V lost 2 bases and J lost 5; bases outside the gene matches: 8. Germline V gene data show CDR1 as DFQATT and CDR2 as SNEGSKA (reference sequence). The CDR3 has 16 amino acids. This chain's CDR3 is CSARTPTSGSDNEQFF. DNA for the CDR3: TGCAGTGCTAGAACCCCAACTAGCGGGAGTGACAATGAGCAGTTCTTC.

The chain employs TRBV28 and TRBJ1-1; 11 bases agree with TRBD1. CDR1 is MDHEN and CDR2 is SYDVKM in the germline V gene. V trimming: 3 bases; J trimming: 6 bases; junction bases outside the gene matches: 3. CDR3 size: 14 residues. CDR3: CASSFLDRGPEAFF. CDR3 sequence (DNA): TGTGCCAGCAGTTTTTTGGACAGGGGGCCTGAAGCTTTCTTT.

The CDR3 is CACSALGSYEQYV. Here the CDR3 DNA reads TGTGCCTGCAGCGCCTTAGGCTCCTACGAGCAGTACGTC. The chain couples TRBV11-2 to TRBJ2-7; the D is unclear. The CDR3 contains 13 residues. CDR1 is SGHAT, CDR2 FQNNGV, per germline.

This chain joins TRBV29-1 and TRBJ1-3, with D maybe TRBD1 (5 bases). There are 13 residues in the CDR3. From germline, CDR1 is SQVTM and CDR2 ANQGSEA. V shed 4 bases and J shed 2 bases, with 9 bases lying between them. In DNA form, the CDR3 reads TGCAGCGTTGGTGGAGGGGCTGGAAACACCATATATTTT. Its protein product is CSVGGGAGNTIYF.

V and J are TRBV12-3 or TRBV12-4 and TRBJ2-1; D remains unclear. V was trimmed by 6 bases and J by 9 bases, leaving 9 bases between them. The CDR3 covers 11 residues. DNA of the CDR3: TGTGCCAGCAGCCGCGAGACTGAGCAGTTCTTC. It translates to CASSRETEQFF.